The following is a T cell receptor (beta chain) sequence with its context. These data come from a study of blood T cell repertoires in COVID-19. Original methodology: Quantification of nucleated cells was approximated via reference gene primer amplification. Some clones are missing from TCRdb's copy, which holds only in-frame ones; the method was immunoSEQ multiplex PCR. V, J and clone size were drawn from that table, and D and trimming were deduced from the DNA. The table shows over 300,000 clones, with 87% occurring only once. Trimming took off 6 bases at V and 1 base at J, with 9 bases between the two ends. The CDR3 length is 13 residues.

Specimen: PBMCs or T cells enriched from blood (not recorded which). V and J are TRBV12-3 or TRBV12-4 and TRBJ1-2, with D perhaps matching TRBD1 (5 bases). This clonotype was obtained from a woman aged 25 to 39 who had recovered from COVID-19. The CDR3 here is CASSPRDNYGYTF. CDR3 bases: TGTGCCAGCAGCCCCAGGGATAACTATGGCTACACCTTC.